This TCR beta chain was profiled in a study of blood T cell repertoires in COVID-19. Study as a whole: The United States, Italy and Spain supplied acute and convalescent COVID-19 samples. PBMCs, B-cell-depleted T cells, or T cells were the source of the cDNA or gDNA that made up the material.

The data were produced by immunoSEQ multiplex PCR, yet TCRdb's version contains in-frame clones alone and is incomplete. This repertoire shows some 280,000 clones, about 89% found once; its top ten account for 0.94%. The CDR3 loop spans 14 amino acids. With V trimmed by 5 bases and J by 2 bases, 3 bases remained unmatched. Germline CDR1 MNHEY, CDR2 SVGAGI. Concerning this clone itself: Other DNA sequences in this sample translate to the same CDR3.

V usage is TRBV6-5 and J usage is TRBJ2-7; 10 nucleotides agree with TRBD1. This clonotype was sampled from a woman between 40 and 50 years old who had recovered from COVID-19. Source material: peripheral blood. The CDR3 DNA follows: TGTGCCAGCAGTCCCGGACAGGGGGCCTACGAGCAGTACTTC. Translated, it gives CASSPGQGAYEQYF.